The clone carrying this T cell receptor (beta chain) was seen many times. Its specificity is unknown. This record comes from a study of T-cell memory formation after mild COVID-19. Looking at the study overall: Among the donors, TCR clusters were largely specific to each donor. Study findings and constraints: For contracting clones, CD4+ ones sat mainly in CM and EM, CD8+ in EMRA. Detection of some responders pre-infection suggested pre-existing cross-reactive memory T cells participated.

TCRdb reanalysed the 5' RACE reads using MiXCR and keeps one entry per CDR3 protein. The table lists 250,000 or so distinct CDR3 sequences, 8% to 10% of them singletons. The V and J ends lost 4 bases and 4 bases respectively, with 6 bases between them. The CDR3 loop spans 12 amino acids. The sample was PBMCs or a T cell subset sorted from them (not recorded which). The genes are TRBV12-3 or TRBV12-4 and TRBJ2-3; D call uncertain. The source is a man younger than 35 who had mild COVID-19 (a few samples of this study predate the infection). Cell type and time point are not known. The CDR3 protein is CASSSGPDTQYF. CDR3 DNA sequence: TGTGCCAGCAGTTCAGGTCCAGATACGCAGTATTTT.